This T cell receptor (beta chain) derives from a study of T cells in Graves' hyperthyroidism and ophthalmopathy. Study overall: Peripheral blood draws took place at initial diagnosis, ahead of any treatment.

Germline V gene sequence: CDR1 SEHNR, CDR2 FQNEAQ (reference sequence). The CDR3 runs to 17 residues. The germline V and J ends were trimmed by 4 bases and 0 bases, with 18 bases remaining between them. TCR beta CDR3 sequences were amplified from RNA transcripts. Initially, a first-round RT-PCR of the TCR CDR3 employed the HTBI primer set. Each CDR3 protein is one row after TCRdb ran MiXCR on the multiplex PCR reads. Among around 760,000 distinct CDR3 sequences, 35% were seen once, and the ten largest hold less than 40%. This clonotype was recorded many times. The study excluded patients with uncontrolled infection, other autoimmune disease, pregnancy or lactation.

The J gene is TRBJ1-1, the V gene TRBV7-9; tentatively, D is TRBD1 (5 bases). The receptor comes from a woman aged 40 to 55 with Graves' hyperthyroidism. Sequenced material: blood. CDR3 nucleotide sequence: TGTGCCAGCAGCTCCAGGACACTCCTGGGGTTGAACACTGAAGCTTTCTTT. Translated: CASSSRTLLGLNTEAFF.